These 7 T cell receptor beta chains came from one sample sequenced in a study of regulatory T cells in long-lasting Graves disease. Time point in this sample: persistent/refractory GD, antithyroid drugs over 5 years with positive TRAb. PBMC-derived RNA was used for the TCR library. Both iRepertoire HTBI primers and Arm-PCR of CDR3 regions were used to build the TCR beta libraries. In TCRdb, the multiplex PCR reads were re-called with MiXCR into one record per CDR3 protein. The table lists 350,000 to 450,000 distinct CDR3 sequences, around a fifth of them singletons, with roughly an eighth in the top ten. Sequencing was performed on peripheral blood mononuclear cells (PBMCs), taken when the disease was refractory, from a patient treated with antithyroid drugs. The receptors come from a female donor with Graves disease.

This clonotype appeared many times. V and J are TRBV3-1 and TRBJ2-7; D may be TRBD1 (6 bases). From germline, CDR1 is LGHDT and CDR2 YNNKEL (reference sequence). Trimming removed 4 bases at V and 7 bases at J, with 17 bases between. There are 14 residues in the CDR3. The CDR3 DNA sequence: TGTGCCAGCAGCCCCAGGGGACACGGTACGGAGCAGTACTTC. Protein product: CASSPRGHGTEQYF.

In this sample, this clonotype turned up once. This may stem from a read error, because a much larger clone lies one nucleotide away. The chain couples TRBV9 to TRBJ1-2, with 8 bases identical to TRBD1. Germline assignment: CDR1 SGDLS and CDR2 YYNGEE. The CDR3 sequence is 16 residues long. As DNA, the CDR3 is TGTGCCAGCAGCGTAGGCGGGACAGGTTTTTCTTATGGCTACGCCTTC. It codes for CASSVGGTGFSYGYAF.

The chain employs TRBV29-1 and TRBJ1-4; a possible D gene is TRBD1 (6 bases). V lost 6 bases and J lost 6, with 11 bases in between. The germline gives CDR1 SQVTM, CDR2 ANQGSEA. This CDR3 has 12 amino acids. The CDR3 DNA sequence: TGCAGCGTCACAGGGTATGATGAAAAACTGTTTTTT. Encoded protein: CSVTGYDEKLFF. The whole variable domain, filled in from reference TRBV29-1 and TRBJ1-4, reads SAVISQKPSRDICQRGTSLTIQCQVDSQVTMMFWYRQQPGQSLTLIATANQGSEATYESGFVIDKFPISRPNLTFSTLTVSNMSPEDSSIYLCSVTGYDEKLFFGSGTQLSVL.

This rearrangement joins TRBV5-1 to TRBJ2-5; TRBD2 might be the D (6 bases). Trimming took 2 bases from V and 5 from J, leaving 13 bases between them. Germline values: CDR1 SGHRS, CDR2 YFSETQ. The CDR3 loop spans 14 amino acids. CDR3 sequence: CASSFMGGEETQYF. For the CDR3, the DNA is TGCGCCAGCAGCTTTATGGGGGGAGAGGAGACCCAGTACTTC.

This clonotype was counted a few times. The rearrangement uses TRBV24-1 and TRBJ2-7; tentative D call: TRBD2 (6 bases). The CDR3 spans 14 residues. Germline assignment: CDR1 KGHDR and CDR2 SFDVKD. Trimming took 7 bases from V and 2 from J, leaving 14 bases between them. The CDR3 reads CATSGRDSTYEQYF. CDR3 bases: TGTGCCACCAGCGGCCGGGACTCCACCTACGAGCAGTACTTC.

The genes are TRBV12-3 or TRBV12-4 and TRBJ2-3, with D unresolved. The CDR3 totals 14 residues. V was trimmed by 3 bases and J by 0 bases, leaving 7 bases between them. The CDR3 DNA follows: TGTGCCAGCAGTTTGATGGGTAGCACAGATACGCAGTATTTT. Amino acids: CASSLMGSTDTQYF.

This clonotype was seen repeatedly, ten times or more. The rearrangement uses TRBV28 and TRBJ2-7, with D uncertain. The CDR3 sequence is 14 residues long. Germline V gene lookup returns CDR1 MDHEN and CDR2 SYDVKM. Trimming took 6 bases from V and 2 from J, leaving 14 bases between them. CDR3 region: CASSLRHLTYEQYF. CDR3 nucleotides: TGTGCCAGCAGCCTCCGACACCTAACCTACGAGCAGTACTTC.